This is a list of T cell receptor beta chains from one sample in a study of shared clonotypes between healthy human individuals. Method: immunoSEQ multiplex PCR; TCRdb's copy keeps in-frame clones and lacks some. This repertoire shows 1.6 million or so clones, around 98.5% found once; its top ten account for approximately 0.4%. Material for sequencing was naive CD4+ T cells sorted from blood. These receptors originate from a man aged 30 to 45 in good health. Both conserved end residues are part of each CDR3. Each record gives: V gene, J gene, clone size, D gene, CDR3 protein, CDR3 DNA. The D gene is left open where the match is weak. A row's size may be missing; if present it is once, few, many or a size class.

>TRBV6-1|TRBJ1-2|-|-
CASSEGWGSNYGYTF
TGTGCCAGCAGTGAAGGTTGGGGATCTAACTATGGCTACACCTTC
>TRBV2|TRBJ2-7|once|-
CASKENPYIYEQYF
TGTGCCAGCAAGGAGAACCCTTACATCTACGAGCAGTACTTC
>TRBV7-7|TRBJ2-7|-|-
CASSRDLAYEQYF
TGTGCTAGCAGCCGCGATCTAGCGTACGAGCAGTACTTC
>TRBV12-5|TRBJ2-1|once|-
CASGLAGSRDNEQFF
TGTGCTAGTGGTTTGGCAGGTTCGCGGGACAATGAGCAGTTCTTC
>TRBV25-1|TRBJ1-5|-|-
CASSVGQNNQPQHF
TGTGCCAGCAGTGTCGGCCAGAACAATCAGCCCCAGCATTTT
>TRBV7-2|TRBJ2-3|-|-
CASSLVGGSVTDTQYF
TGTGCCAGCAGCTTAGTTGGTGGGAGTGTGACAGATACGCAGTATTTT
>TRBV11-2|TRBJ2-3|-|TRBD2
CASSSTSGSRGDTQYF
TGTGCCAGCAGCTCAACTAGCGGGAGTAGAGGCGATACGCAGTATTTT
>TRBV7-9|TRBJ2-1|-|-
CASSFPGLNEQFF
TGTGCCAGCAGCTTCCCGGGCCTTAATGAGCAGTTCTTC
>TRBV30|TRBJ2-1|-|-
CAWSVLQRYNEQFF
TGTGCCTGGAGTGTACTACAGAGATACAATGAGCAGTTCTTC
>TRBV6-1|TRBJ2-7|-|TRBD2
CAGKLAGVSEQYF
TGTGCCGGGAAACTAGCGGGAGTGAGCGAGCAGTACTTC
>TRBV5-6|TRBJ2-7|-|TRBD2
CASSLQEGLAGISYEQYF
TGTGCCAGCAGCTTGCAAGAGGGGCTAGCGGGAATTTCCTACGAGCAGTACTTC
>TRBV11-2|TRBJ2-7|once|-
CASTPREASQYEQYF
TGTGCCAGCACCCCTCGCGAGGCCTCTCAATACGAGCAGTACTTC
>TRBV7-6|TRBJ2-7|-|TRBD1
CASSFDRGGKAVSYEQYF
TGTGCCAGCAGCTTCGACAGGGGAGGCAAAGCGGTCTCCTACGAGCAGTACTTC
>TRBV5-6|TRBJ2-7|-|-
CASSFIPAGNYEQYF
TGTGCCAGCAGCTTTATCCCGGCGGGTAACTACGAGCAGTACTTC
>TRBV5-1|TRBJ2-7|-|-
CASSSGQGGYEQYF
TGCGCCAGCAGCTCGGGGCAAGGGGGCTACGAGCAGTACTTC
>TRBV2|TRBJ1-2|-|-
CASRGDLSYGYTF
TGTGCCAGTCGAGGGGACCTCTCCTATGGCTACACCTTC
>TRBV28|TRBJ2-2|-|TRBD1
CASSPGQGTGELFF
TGTGCCAGCAGTCCGGGACAGGGAACCGGGGAGCTGTTTTTT
>TRBV6-5|TRBJ2-1|-|TRBD2
CASSLAGVYNEQFF
TGTGCCAGCAGTCTAGCGGGAGTGTACAATGAGCAGTTCTTC
>TRBV29-1|TRBJ2-5|once|TRBD2
CSAQVGRGQETQYF
TGCAGCGCCCAAGTGGGGCGGGGGCAAGAGACCCAGTACTTC
>TRBV11-2|TRBJ2-2|-|-
CASSPWTRTGELFF
TGTGCCAGCAGCCCATGGACACGCACCGGGGAGCTGTTTTTT
>TRBV28|TRBJ2-7|-|-
CASRRLGISYEQYF
TGTGCCAGCAGACGACTCGGGATCTCCTACGAGCAGTACTTC
>TRBV10-1|TRBJ2-1|once|-
CASSDMVYNEQFF
TGCGCCAGCAGTGATATGGTCTACAATGAGCAGTTCTTC
>TRBV7-8|TRBJ2-7|-|-
CASSLGQAPLGEQYF
TGTGCCAGCAGCTTAGGGCAGGCTCCCTTAGGAGAGCAGTACTTC
>TRBV18|TRBJ1-3|-|TRBD1
CASSPGQGDSGNTIYF
TGTGCCAGCTCACCAGGACAGGGAGACTCTGGAAACACCATATATTTT
>TRBV9|TRBJ2-5|once|TRBD1
CASSVSGTGNQETQYF
TGTGCCAGCAGCGTATCCGGGACAGGGAACCAAGAGACCCAGTACTTC
>TRBV7-2|TRBJ2-7|-|-
CASSQGGAYEQYF
TGTGCCAGCAGCCAGGGAGGAGCTTACGAGCAGTACTTC
>TRBV30|TRBJ2-3|-|TRBD2
CAWSVGAGNVDTQYF
TGTGCCTGGAGTGTTGGAGCGGGAAATGTAGATACGCAGTATTTT
>TRBV9|TRBJ2-3|-|TRBD2
CASSVDGRLAGDRDTQYF
TGTGCCAGCAGCGTAGATGGACGACTAGCGGGAGATAGGGATACGCAGTATTTT
>TRBV6-1|TRBJ1-1|-|-
CASSEIRVNTEAFF
TGTGCCAGCAGTGAAATTCGAGTGAACACTGAAGCTTTCTTT
>TRBV7-2|TRBJ2-1|-|-
CASSLAMDLSYNEQFF
TGTGCCAGCAGCTTAGCCATGGACCTCTCCTACAATGAGCAGTTCTTC
>TRBV18|TRBJ2-5|-|-
CASSPLDTQETQYF
TGTGCCAGCTCACCACTCGACACCCAAGAGACCCAGTACTTC
>TRBV25-1|TRBJ1-1|-|-
CASSDRSPMNTEAFF
TGTGCCAGCAGTGACCGATCCCCTATGAACACTGAAGCTTTCTTT
>TRBV7-9|TRBJ2-5|-|-
CASSSQLQETQYF
TGTGCCAGCAGCTCACAGTTACAAGAGACCCAGTACTTC
>TRBV19|TRBJ1-5|once|-
CASTPTYEYSNQPQHF
TGTGCCAGTACCCCGACATACGAATATAGCAATCAGCCCCAGCATTTT
>TRBV9|TRBJ2-7|-|-
CASSVDLFSEQYF
TGTGCCAGCAGCGTAGATCTCTTTTCGGAGCAGTACTTC
>TRBV5-1|TRBJ2-5|-|-
CASSYREEETQYF
TGCGCCAGCAGTTACAGGGAGGAAGAGACCCAGTACTTC
>TRBV28|TRBJ2-1|-|-
CASSFGRTRGLFF
TGTGCCAGCAGTTTTGGAAGAACCCGCGGGCTGTTCTTC
>TRBV14|TRBJ2-3|-|TRBD2
CASSRRLLANYEFTDTQYF
TGTGCCAGCAGCCGACGGTTACTAGCGAACTATGAATTCACAGATACGCAGTATTTT
>TRBV28|TRBJ1-4|-|TRBD1
CATKRQGVNEKLFF
TGTGCCACCAAAAGGCAGGGGGTAAATGAAAAACTGTTTTTT
>TRBV5-1|TRBJ2-7|-|TRBD2
CASSLGRTSGGLYEQYF
TGCGCCAGCAGCTTGGGGAGAACTAGCGGGGGCCTATACGAGCAGTACTTC
>TRBV5-1|TRBJ1-3|-|TRBD1
CASSIPTGEGNTIYF
TGCGCCAGCAGCATACCGACAGGGGAAGGAAACACCATATATTTT
>TRBV5-1|TRBJ2-7|-|-
CASSYDGYEQYF
TGCGCCAGCAGCTACGACGGCTACGAGCAGTACTTC
>TRBV21-1|TRBJ2-5|once|-
CASSNCGWDPETQYF
TGTGCCAGCAGCAATTGTGGGTGGGACCCGGAGACCCAGTACTTC
>TRBV2|TRBJ2-3|-|-
CASSEDVTDTQYF
TGTGCCAGCAGTGAAGATGTCACAGATACGCAGTATTTT
>TRBV28|TRBJ2-7|-|-
CASSGDTYEQYF
TGTGCCAGCAGCGGGGACACCTACGAGCAGTACTTC
>TRBV5-5|TRBJ1-1|-|-
CASSLVGSLGAGTEAFF
TGTGCCAGCAGCTTGGTTGGGAGTCTGGGGGCTGGCACTGAAGCTTTCTTT
>TRBV2|TRBJ2-2|-|TRBD2
CASSDGASGRFGELFF
TGTGCCAGCAGTGATGGGGCTAGCGGGAGGTTCGGGGAGCTGTTTTTT
>TRBV6-1|TRBJ2-7|-|-
CASSESVAYEQYF
TGTGCCAGCAGTGAATCCGTGGCCTACGAGCAGTACTTC
>TRBV11-2|TRBJ2-3|-|-
CASSPRVAPNTQYF
TGTGCCAGCAGCCCAAGGGTGGCACCTAATACGCAGTATTTT
>TRBV7-2|TRBJ1-5|-|-
CASSLLGGLSDQPQHF
TGTGCCAGCAGCTTATTAGGGGGGCTTAGCGATCAGCCCCAGCATTTT
>TRBV28|TRBJ2-1|-|-
CASNSVPMGQFF
TGTGCCAGTAACTCAGTCCCCATGGGGCAGTTCTTC
>TRBV2|TRBJ2-2|once|-
CASSLNTGELFF
TGTGCCAGCAGTTTGAACACCGGGGAGCTGTTTTTT
>TRBV6-5|TRBJ2-5|-|-
CASSYSTFGALKEQYF
-
>TRBV6-1|TRBJ2-6|once|TRBD1
CASSDRQGANSGANVLTF
TGTGCCAGCAGTGACAGACAGGGGGCAAACTCTGGGGCCAACGTCCTGACTTTC
>TRBV27|TRBJ2-1|-|TRBD2
CASSSFGREGSSYNEQFF
TGTGCCAGCAGTTCCTTTGGGCGGGAGGGGAGCTCCTACAATGAGCAGTTCTTC
>TRBV19|TRBJ2-5|-|-
CASGPGHQETQYF
TGTGCCAGTGGTCCGGGACACCAAGAGACCCAGTACTTC
>TRBV18|TRBJ1-5|-|-
CASSPPGDSNQPQHF
TGTGCCAGCTCACCTCCGGGGGATAGCAATCAGCCCCAGCATTTT
>TRBV11-2|TRBJ2-7|-|TRBD2
CASSPRILADYEQYF
TGTGCCAGCAGCCCAAGGATACTAGCGGACTACGAGCAGTACTTC
>TRBV28|TRBJ1-2|-|-
CASSPSLDYGYTF
TGTGCCAGCAGTCCCTCTTTGGACTATGGCTACACCTTC